The present T cell receptor beta chain was sequenced within a study of blood T cell repertoires in COVID-19. The overall study: Donors in the United States, Italy and Spain gave samples during acute or convalescent COVID-19. PBMCs, B-cell-depleted T cells, or T cells were the source of the cDNA or gDNA that made up the material.

Original analysis: Nucleated cell counts were estimated from reference gene primer amplification. Repertoires were generated with immunoSEQ multiplex PCR, while TCRdb's copy carries only in-frame clones and drops some. That table furnishes V, J and clone size, whereas the DNA furnished D and trimming. The sample lists 270,000 or so clones, 84% occurring once. This clone turned up a few times. V was clipped by 2 bases and J by 9 bases, with 14 bases between them. Germline CDR1 reads KGHSH; CDR2 reads LQKENI. This CDR3 is built from 14 residues. Sequencing was performed on peripheral blood. V and J are TRBV18 and TRBJ1-5, with a weak D call TRBD1 (6 bases). The sequence was collected from a human donor in a cohort sampled during active COVID-19. CDR3 protein: CASSPSGGHGPQHF. As DNA, the CDR3 is TGTGCCAGCTCACCATCGGGGGGGCACGGGCCCCAGCATTTT.